The 5 T cell receptor beta chains in this list originate from one sample, sequenced in a study of radiation and T cells in renal cell carcinoma. Libraries were prepared by immunoSEQ multiplex PCR; TCRdb keeps only in-frame clonotypes and omits some of them. This table has 130,000 to 150,000 clones, around nine tenths appearing once. Sample time point: baseline pretreatment blood. Treatment reported: 15 Gy SBRT to primary tumor, nephrectomy 4 weeks later. Material: blood, obtained from a patient whose treatment included radiotherapy and nephrectomy. The receptors derive from a woman between 45 and 65 years old with renal cell carcinoma.

This clone occurred once. The genes are TRBV30 and TRBJ2-1; TRBD2 is a possible D gene (7 bases). This CDR3 is built from 15 residues. Germline V gene sequence: CDR1 GTSNPN, CDR2 SVGIG (reference sequence). Trimming stripped 0 bases from V and 5 bases from J, with 14 bases between. This CDR3 is CAWSVLGGANNEQFF. The CDR3 DNA reads as TGTGCCTGGAGTGTATTGGGGGGGGCCAACAATGAGCAGTTCTTC.

The chain combines TRBV18 with TRBJ1-1, with 7 bases fitting TRBD1. Germline V gene sequence: CDR1 KGHSH, CDR2 LQKENI. V dropped 6 bases and J dropped 1; count of bases not matched to a gene: 14. The CDR3 contains 17 residues. For the CDR3, the DNA is TGTGCCAGCTCTCAATCAGGGGGGGGCTTCGGGAACACTGAAGCTTTCTTT. Its translation: CASSQSGGGFGNTEAFF.

V is TRBV6-5 and J is TRBJ2-1, with 10 bases matching TRBD1. Germline trimming cut 5 bases from V and 0 bases from J; bases unmatched to any gene: 1. From germline, CDR1 is MNHEY and CDR2 SVGAGI. The length of the CDR3 is 15 residues. The CDR3 reads CASSRDRGSYNEQFF. The CDR3 DNA follows: TGTGCCAGCAGTAGGGACAGGGGCTCCTACAATGAGCAGTTCTTC.

The chain employs TRBV4-2 and TRBJ2-1; D possibly corresponds to TRBD1 (6 bases). Germline CDR1 LGHNA, CDR2 YNFKEQ. Trimming took off 1 base at V and 7 bases at J, with 26 bases between the two ends. This CDR3 spans 19 amino acids. CDR3 amino acids: CASSQVVQGRLVGGNEQFF. The CDR3 DNA follows: TGTGCCAGCAGCCAAGTTGTTCAGGGGCGCCTGGTAGGAGGAAATGAGCAGTTCTTC.

The chain links TRBV11-3 to TRBJ2-1; 11 bases match TRBD2. Trimming removed 5 bases from V and 9 bases from J; junction bases left unmatched: 9. CDR3 length: 15 residues. In germline, CDR1 is SGHNT, CDR2 YENEEA. CDR3 in DNA: TGTGCCAGCAGCCCGCTCACTAGCGGGGGACGTGAGCAGTTCTTC. Amino acid sequence: CASSPLTSGGREQFF.